Detailed here is one T cell receptor beta chain. TCRdb's copy holds only in-frame clones and misses some; the assay was immunoSEQ multiplex PCR. Of over 350,000 clones in the sample, roughly 87% were seen once. This sample is drawn from a study of blood T cell repertoires in COVID-19. The CDR3 totals 16 residues. Between the trimmed V and J ends, which lost 3 bases and 0 bases, there was a span of 12 bases. Germline CDR1 is SGHRS and CDR2 is YFSETQ. V usage is TRBV5-1 and J usage is TRBJ2-2; D uncertain. The sample consisted of PBMCs or T cells enriched from blood (not recorded which). The TCR comes from a young woman with acute COVID-19. In DNA, the CDR3 is TGCGCCAGCAGCTCGGGTAGAAGCGCGAACACCGGGGAGCTGTTTTTT. This codes for CASSSGRSANTGELFF.